The present T cell receptor beta chain was sequenced within a study of T cell responses to AZD1222 COVID-19 vaccine. Sequenced by immunoSEQ multiplex PCR; TCRdb stores in-frame clones only, minus some. Seen here are 140,000 to 150,000 clones, 75% to 95% observed once, and the top ten hold about 3%. Findings of the study overall: Females made up more of the donors, who were largely white British, and clonal diversity may have come out too low.

A note on this clone: Its antigen remains unidentified.

This receptor was identified in an adult in good health. The source was peripheral blood, collected on day 0 of MenACWY control vaccination.

The CDR3 reads CASLGGDRAPGEQYF. The CDR3 region has the DNA TGTGCCAGCCTAGGGGGGGACAGGGCCCCTGGCGAGCAGTACTTC. The chain couples TRBV2 to TRBJ2-7, with TRBD1 identical over 9 bases. The CDR3 has 15 residues. Germline loops: CDR1 SNHLY, CDR2 FYNNEI. V lost 8 bases, J lost 6 bases, and 14 bases stayed unmatched.